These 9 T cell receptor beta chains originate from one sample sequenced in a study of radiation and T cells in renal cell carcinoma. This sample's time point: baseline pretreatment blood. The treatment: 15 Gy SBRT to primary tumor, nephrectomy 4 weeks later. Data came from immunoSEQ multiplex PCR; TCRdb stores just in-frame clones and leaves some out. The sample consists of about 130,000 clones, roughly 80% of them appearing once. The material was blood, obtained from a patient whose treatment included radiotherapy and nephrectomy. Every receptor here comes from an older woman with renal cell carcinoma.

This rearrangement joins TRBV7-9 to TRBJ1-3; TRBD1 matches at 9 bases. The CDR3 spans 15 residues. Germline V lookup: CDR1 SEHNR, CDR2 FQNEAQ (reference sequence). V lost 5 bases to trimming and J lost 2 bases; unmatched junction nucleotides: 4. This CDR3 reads CASSEQGAPGNTIYF. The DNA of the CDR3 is TGTGCCAGCAGCGAACAGGGGGCGCCTGGAAACACCATATATTTT.

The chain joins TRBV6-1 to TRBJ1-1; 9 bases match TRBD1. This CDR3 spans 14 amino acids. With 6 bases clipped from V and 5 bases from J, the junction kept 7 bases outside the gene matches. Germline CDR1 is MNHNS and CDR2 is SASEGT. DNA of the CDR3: TGTGCCAGCAGAACGGACAGGGGAAGGACTGAAGCTTTCTTT. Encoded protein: CASRTDRGRTEAFF.

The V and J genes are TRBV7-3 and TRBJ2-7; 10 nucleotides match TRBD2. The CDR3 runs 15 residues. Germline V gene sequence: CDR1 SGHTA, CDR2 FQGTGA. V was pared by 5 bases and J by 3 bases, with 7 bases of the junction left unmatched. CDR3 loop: CASSEIAGGFYEQYF. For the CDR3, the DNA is TGTGCCAGCAGCGAGATAGCGGGAGGCTTCTACGAGCAGTACTTC.

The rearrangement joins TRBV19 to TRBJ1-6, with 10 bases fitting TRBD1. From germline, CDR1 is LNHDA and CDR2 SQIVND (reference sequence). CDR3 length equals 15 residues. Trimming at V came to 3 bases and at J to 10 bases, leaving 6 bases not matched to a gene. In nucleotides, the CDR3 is TGTGCCAGTAGTATGGGGGACAGGGGAGGATCACCCCTCCACTTT. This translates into CASSMGDRGGSPLHF. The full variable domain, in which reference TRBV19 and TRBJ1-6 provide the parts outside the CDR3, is DGGITQSPKYLFRKEGQNVTLSCEQNLNHDAMYWYRQDPGQGLRLIYYSQIVNDFQKGDIAEGYSVSREKKESFPLTVTSAQKNPTAFYLCASSMGDRGGSPLHFGNGTRLTVT.

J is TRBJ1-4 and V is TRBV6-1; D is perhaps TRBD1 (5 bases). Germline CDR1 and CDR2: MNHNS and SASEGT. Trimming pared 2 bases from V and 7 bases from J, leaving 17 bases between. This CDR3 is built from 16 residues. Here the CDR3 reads CASSEFLSREGEKLFF. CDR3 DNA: TGTGCCAGCAGTGAATTCCTTTCCAGGGAGGGTGAAAAACTGTTTTTT.

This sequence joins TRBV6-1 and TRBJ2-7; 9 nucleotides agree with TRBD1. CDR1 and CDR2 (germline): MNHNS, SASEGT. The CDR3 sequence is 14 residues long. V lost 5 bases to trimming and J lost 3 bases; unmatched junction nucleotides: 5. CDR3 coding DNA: TGTGCCAGCAGTCGGACAGGGGAAAACTACGAGCAGTACTTC. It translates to CASSRTGENYEQYF.

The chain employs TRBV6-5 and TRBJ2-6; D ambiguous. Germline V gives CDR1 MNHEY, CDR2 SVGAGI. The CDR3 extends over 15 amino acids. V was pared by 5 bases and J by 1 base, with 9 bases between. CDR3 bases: TGTGCCAGCAGTCGACGGAGTTCTGGGGCCAACGTCCTGACTTTC. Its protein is CASSRRSSGANVLTF.

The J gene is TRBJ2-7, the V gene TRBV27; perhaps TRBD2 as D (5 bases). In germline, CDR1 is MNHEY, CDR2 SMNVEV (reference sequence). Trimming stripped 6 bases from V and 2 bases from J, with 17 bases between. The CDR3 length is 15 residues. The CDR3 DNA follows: TGTGCCAGCAGCTCACTCTCGGCGGGTGCCTACGAGCAGTACTTC. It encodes CASSSLSAGAYEQYF.

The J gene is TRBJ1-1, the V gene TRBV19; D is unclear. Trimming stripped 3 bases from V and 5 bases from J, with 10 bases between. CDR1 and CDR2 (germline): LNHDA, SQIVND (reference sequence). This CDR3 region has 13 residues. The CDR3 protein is CASSMGLRTEAFF. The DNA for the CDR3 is TGTGCCAGTAGTATGGGTTTGAGGACTGAAGCTTTCTTT.